The clone carrying this TCR beta chain appeared many times. No antigen is known for it. This entry belongs to a study of T-cell reconstitution after alpha-beta-depleted transplantation in children. Overall study findings and caveats: Surviving recipient T cells and thymic progenitors underlay high day-60 TCRbeta diversity in some patients. Reports say that about two months after transplant, the alpha-beta T cells came out of several hundred graft clones that had expanded.

Using unique molecular identifiers, the investigators prepared the TCRbeta library. TCRdb recomputed calls from the PCR reads with MiXCR, one row per CDR3 protein. The sample holds about 200,000 distinct CDR3 sequences, about 6% seen once. J was trimmed by 1 base and V by 5 bases; bases with no gene match: 7. Germline CDR1 reads SGHTA; CDR2 reads FQGNSA. The CDR3 sequence is 16 residues long. The sample in question was PBMCs, obtained before TCRalphabeta/CD19-depleted stem cell transplant. The sequence was collected from a girl under three years old with combined immunodeficiency, due to receive a stem cell transplant. This chain uses TRBV7-2 with TRBJ2-1; 8 positions agree with TRBD2. The CDR3, as DNA: TGTGCCAGCAGCCCCTTCAGCGGGGGATCCTACAATGAGCAGTTCTTC. Translating gives CASSPFSGGSYNEQFF.